This T cell receptor (beta chain) was captured in a study of human T cells and chemical hapten exposure. The time point is: pre-sensitization, week 0. Specified treatment: therapeutic diphenylcyclopropenone sensitization with weekly scalp DPC. What the library attached to individual cDNA molecules were unique molecular identifiers. In TCRdb, the RACE reads were re-called with MiXCR into one record per CDR3 protein. The data show 200,000 to 300,000 distinct CDR3 sequences, with 7.5% to 10% seen just once and about 2.1% held by the top ten. The sample holds many counts of this clonotype. The CDR3 consists of 14 residues. The germline V and J ends were trimmed by 2 bases and 10 bases, with 12 bases remaining between them. CDR1 is MNHEY, CDR2 SMNVEV, per germline (reference sequence).

The sequencing here drew on whole blood, taken in connection with sensitization to the hapten diphenylcyclopropenone (DPC). This chain joins TRBV27 and TRBJ1-6, with D unclear. The sequence came from a woman between 40 and 50 years old with alopecia areata. Some clones in this sample may be carry-over from other donors' samples. The CDR3 loop reads CASSLAPIGSPLHF. The DNA of the CDR3 is TGTGCCAGCAGTTTAGCACCAATTGGATCACCCCTCCACTTT.